The entry below gives a single TCR beta chain sequence along with its context. The data belong to a study of blood T cell repertoires in COVID-19. Looking at the study overall: The origin of the acute and convalescent COVID-19 samples was the United States, Italy and Spain. PBMCs, B-cell-depleted T cells, or T cells provided the cDNA or gDNA that made up the material.

Losses at the gene ends were 2 bases for V and 12 bases for J; bases not matched to a gene: 6. Germline assignment: CDR1 SNHLY and CDR2 FYNNEI. The CDR3 has 15 residues. Source study methods: Estimation of nucleated cell counts was performed using reference gene primer amplification. Data came from immunoSEQ multiplex PCR; TCRdb stores just in-frame clones and leaves some out. V, J and clone size were drawn from that table, and D and trimming were deduced from the DNA. The sample has around 290,000 clones, more than 75% seen once; the top ten hold approximately 7.8%. Sequenced sample: peripheral blood. This TCR derives from a woman between 45 and 60 years old who had recovered from COVID-19. V and J are TRBV2 and TRBJ2-1; 14 nucleotides match TRBD2. The CDR3 DNA sequence: TGTGCCAGCAGTGAATCGGGACTAGCGGGAGTGGGGCAGTTCTTC. Translated: CASSESGLAGVGQFF.